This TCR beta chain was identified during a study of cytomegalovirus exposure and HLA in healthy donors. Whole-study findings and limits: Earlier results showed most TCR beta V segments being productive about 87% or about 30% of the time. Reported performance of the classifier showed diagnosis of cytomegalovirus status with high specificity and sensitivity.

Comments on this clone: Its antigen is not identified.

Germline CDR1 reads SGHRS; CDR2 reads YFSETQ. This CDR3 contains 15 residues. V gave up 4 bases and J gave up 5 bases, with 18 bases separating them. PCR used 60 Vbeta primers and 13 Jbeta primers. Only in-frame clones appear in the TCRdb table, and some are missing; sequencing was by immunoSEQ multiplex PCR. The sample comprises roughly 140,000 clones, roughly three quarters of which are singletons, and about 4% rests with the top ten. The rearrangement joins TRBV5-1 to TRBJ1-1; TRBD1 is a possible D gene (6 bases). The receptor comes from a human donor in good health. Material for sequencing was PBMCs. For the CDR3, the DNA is TGCGCCAGCAGCCGTGGACAGTTGACTAAAACTGAAGCTTTCTTT. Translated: CASSRGQLTKTEAFF.